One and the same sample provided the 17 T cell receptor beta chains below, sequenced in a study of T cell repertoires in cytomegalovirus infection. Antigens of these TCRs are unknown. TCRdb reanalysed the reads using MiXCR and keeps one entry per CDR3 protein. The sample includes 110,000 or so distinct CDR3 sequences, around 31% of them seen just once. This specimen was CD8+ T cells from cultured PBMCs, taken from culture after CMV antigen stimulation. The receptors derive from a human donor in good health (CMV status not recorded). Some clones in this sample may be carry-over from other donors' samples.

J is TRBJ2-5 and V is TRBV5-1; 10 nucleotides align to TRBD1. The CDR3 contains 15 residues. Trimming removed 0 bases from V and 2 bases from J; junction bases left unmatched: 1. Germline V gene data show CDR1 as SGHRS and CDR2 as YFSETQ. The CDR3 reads CASSLGTGGQETQYF. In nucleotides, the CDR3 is TGCGCCAGCAGCTTGGGGACAGGGGGGCAAGAGACCCAGTACTTC.

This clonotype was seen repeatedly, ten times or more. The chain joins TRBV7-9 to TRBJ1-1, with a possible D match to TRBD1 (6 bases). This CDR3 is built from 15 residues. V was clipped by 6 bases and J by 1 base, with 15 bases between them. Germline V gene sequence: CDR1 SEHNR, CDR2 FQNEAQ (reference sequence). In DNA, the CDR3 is TGTGCCAGCAGACCATCCCCGGGGGCGAACACTGAAGCTTTCTTT. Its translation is CASRPSPGANTEAFF.

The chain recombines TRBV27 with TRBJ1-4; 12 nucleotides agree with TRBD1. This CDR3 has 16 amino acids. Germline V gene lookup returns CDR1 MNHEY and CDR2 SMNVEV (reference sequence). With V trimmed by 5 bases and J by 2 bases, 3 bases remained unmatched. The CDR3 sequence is CASSPGTGGTNEKLFF. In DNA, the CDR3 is TGTGCCAGCAGTCCCGGGACAGGGGGCACTAATGAAAAACTGTTTTTT.

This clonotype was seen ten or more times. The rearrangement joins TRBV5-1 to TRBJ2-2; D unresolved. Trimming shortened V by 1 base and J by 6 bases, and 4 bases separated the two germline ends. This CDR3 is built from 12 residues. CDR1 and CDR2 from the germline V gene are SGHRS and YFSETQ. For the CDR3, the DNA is TGCGCCAGCAGCTTGCGGTCCGGGGAGCTGTTTTTT. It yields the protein CASSLRSGELFF.

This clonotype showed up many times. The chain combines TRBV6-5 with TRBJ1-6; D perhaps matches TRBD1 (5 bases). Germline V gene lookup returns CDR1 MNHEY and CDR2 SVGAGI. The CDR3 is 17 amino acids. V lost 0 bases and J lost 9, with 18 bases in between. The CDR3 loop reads CASSYSSRDGFGSPLHF. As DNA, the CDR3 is TGTGCCAGCAGTTACTCGTCCAGGGATGGGTTTGGTTCACCCCTCCACTTT.

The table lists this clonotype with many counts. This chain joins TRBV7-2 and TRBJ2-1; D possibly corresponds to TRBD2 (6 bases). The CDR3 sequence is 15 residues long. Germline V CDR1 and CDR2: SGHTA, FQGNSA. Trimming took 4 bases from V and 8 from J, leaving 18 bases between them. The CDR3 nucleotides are TGTGCCAGCAGCTCCGGACTATATTACTCAGATGAGCAGTTCTTC. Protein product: CASSSGLYYSDEQFF.

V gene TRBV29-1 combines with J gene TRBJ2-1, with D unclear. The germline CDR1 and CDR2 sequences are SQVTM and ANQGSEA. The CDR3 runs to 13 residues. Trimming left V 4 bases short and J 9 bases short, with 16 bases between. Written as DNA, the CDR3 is TGCAGCGTTGCCGATCTAGGGTGGAGTGAGCAGTTCTTC. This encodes CSVADLGWSEQFF.

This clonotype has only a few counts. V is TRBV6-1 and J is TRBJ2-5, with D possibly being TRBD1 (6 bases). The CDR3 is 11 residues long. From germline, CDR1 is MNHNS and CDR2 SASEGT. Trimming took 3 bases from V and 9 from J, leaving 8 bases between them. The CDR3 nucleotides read TGTGCCAGCAGTGACGCAGGGGCCCAGTACTTC. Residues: CASSDAGAQYF.

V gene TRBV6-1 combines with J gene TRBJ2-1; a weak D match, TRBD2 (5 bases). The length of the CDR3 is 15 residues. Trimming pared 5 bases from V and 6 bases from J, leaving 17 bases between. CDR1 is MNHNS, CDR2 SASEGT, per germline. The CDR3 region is CASSRFSGLINEQFF. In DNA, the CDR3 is TGTGCCAGCAGTCGGTTTTCTGGACTGATCAATGAGCAGTTCTTC.

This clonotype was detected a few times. The CDR3 region is CASSPYDRGTFYEQYF. The CDR3 DNA reads as TGTGCCAGCAGCCCATATGACAGGGGAACGTTCTACGAGCAGTACTTC. The chain has TRBV7-2 and TRBJ2-7; 8 nucleotides match TRBD1. This CDR3 is 16 amino acids long. Germline V gene sequence: CDR1 SGHTA, CDR2 FQGNSA. Trimming took 5 bases from V and 3 from J; bases not matched to a gene: 12.

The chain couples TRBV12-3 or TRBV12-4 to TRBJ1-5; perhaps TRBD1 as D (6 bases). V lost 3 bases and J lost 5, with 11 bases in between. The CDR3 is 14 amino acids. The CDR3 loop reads CASSFVGAYQPQHF. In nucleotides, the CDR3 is TGTGCCAGCAGTTTTGTGGGGGCCTATCAGCCCCAGCATTTT.

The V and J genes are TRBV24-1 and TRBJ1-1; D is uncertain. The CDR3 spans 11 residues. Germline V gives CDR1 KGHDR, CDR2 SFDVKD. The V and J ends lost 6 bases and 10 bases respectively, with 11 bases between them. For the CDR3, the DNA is TGTGCCACCAGTTCCGGGCCAGCAGCTTTCTTT. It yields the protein CATSSGPAAFF.

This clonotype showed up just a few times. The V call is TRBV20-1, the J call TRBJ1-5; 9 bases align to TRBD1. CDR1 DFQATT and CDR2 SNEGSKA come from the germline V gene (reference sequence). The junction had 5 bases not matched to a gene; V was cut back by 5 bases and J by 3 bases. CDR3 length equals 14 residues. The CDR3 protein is CSAWTGDANQPQHF. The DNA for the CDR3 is TGCAGTGCTTGGACAGGGGACGCCAATCAGCCCCAGCATTTT.

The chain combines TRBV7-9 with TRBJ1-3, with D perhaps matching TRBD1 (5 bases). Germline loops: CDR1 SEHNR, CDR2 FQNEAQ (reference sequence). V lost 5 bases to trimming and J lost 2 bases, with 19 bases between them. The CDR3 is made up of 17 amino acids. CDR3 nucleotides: TGTGCCAGCAGCCCCACGGACACCCAAACTCCTGGAAACACCATATATTTT. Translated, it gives CASSPTDTQTPGNTIYF. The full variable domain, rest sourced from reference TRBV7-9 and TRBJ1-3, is DTGVSQNPRHKITKRGQNVTFRCDPISEHNRLYWYRQTLGQGPEFLTYFQNEAQLEKSRLLSDRFSAERPKGSFSTLEIQRTEQGDSAMYLCASSPTDTQTPGNTIYFGEGSWLTVV.

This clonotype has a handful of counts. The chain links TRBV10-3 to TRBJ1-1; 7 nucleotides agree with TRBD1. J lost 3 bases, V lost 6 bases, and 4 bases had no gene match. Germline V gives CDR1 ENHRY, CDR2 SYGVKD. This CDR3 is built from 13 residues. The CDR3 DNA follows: TGTGCCATCAGGGAACAGGGGCACACTGAAGCTTTCTTT. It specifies CAIREQGHTEAFF.

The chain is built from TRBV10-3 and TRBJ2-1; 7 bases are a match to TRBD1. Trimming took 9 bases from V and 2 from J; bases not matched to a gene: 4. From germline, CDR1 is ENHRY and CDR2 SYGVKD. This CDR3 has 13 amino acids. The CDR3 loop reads CAITGVAYNEQFF. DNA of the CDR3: TGTGCCATTACAGGGGTGGCCTACAATGAGCAGTTCTTC.

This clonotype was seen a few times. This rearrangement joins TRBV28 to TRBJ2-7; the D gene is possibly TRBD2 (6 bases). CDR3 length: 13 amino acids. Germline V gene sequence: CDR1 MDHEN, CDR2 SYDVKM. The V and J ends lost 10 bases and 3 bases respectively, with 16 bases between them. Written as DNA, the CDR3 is TGTGCCACCGACCCCGGGGGTCGCTACGAGCAGTACTTC. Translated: CATDPGGRYEQYF. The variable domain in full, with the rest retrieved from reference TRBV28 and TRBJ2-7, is DVKVTQSSRYLVKRTGEKVFLECVQDMDHENMFWYRQDPGLGLRLIYFSYDVKMKEKGDIPEGYSVSREKKERFSLILESASTNQTSMYLCATDPGGRYEQYFGPGTRLTVT.